This T cell receptor beta chain was captured by sequencing in a study of identical twins. TCRdb used MiXCR to reprocess the 5' RACE reads, holding one entry per CDR3 protein. The table records about 730,000 distinct CDR3 sequences, approximately 21% of them present only once. The CDR3 length is 14 residues. CDR1 and CDR2 from the germline V gene are DFQATT and SNEGSKA (reference sequence). The junction had 9 bases not matched to a gene; V was cut back by 4 bases and J by 4 bases. This sample was also put to use in a study of T cells expressing NK-cell markers. In that study: HCMV seropositivity characterized most of the eight sequenced donors, and seronegativity one. For about six donors, the dominant NKG2C+ clonotypes made up roughly 1.0-7.5% of their CD8+ T cells.

The TCR comes from a woman aged 18-29 years in good health. The rearrangement uses TRBV20-1 and TRBJ2-7; TRBD2 matches 8 bases. What was sequenced was PBMCs. The CDR3 DNA reads TGCAGTGCTACCCCCAGCGGGAGAGTTTACGAGCAGTACTTC. Its translation: CSATPSGRVYEQYF.